This passage covers 10 T cell receptor beta chains from one sample sequenced in a study of identical twins. TCRdb processed the 5' RACE reads anew with MiXCR; each CDR3 protein has one entry. This table holds 420,000 or so distinct CDR3 sequences, approximately 17% found once. Sequencing was performed on naive T cells sorted from blood. The source is a man in his fifties in good health.

This chain links TRBV6-1 with TRBJ2-1, with TRBD2 identical over 9 bases. Germline CDR1 reads MNHNS; CDR2 reads SASEGT. After removal of 10 bases from V and 4 bases from J, the junction contained 11 bases not matched to a gene. The CDR3 has 15 amino acids. CDR3: CATATAGGGYNEQFF. CDR3 nucleotide sequence: TGTGCCACCGCCACCGCGGGGGGGGGATACAATGAGCAGTTCTTC.

This clonotype was seen ten or more times. The chain employs TRBV5-1 and TRBJ2-7; 8 bases agree with TRBD1. The germline CDR1 and CDR2 sequences are SGHRS and YFSETQ. CDR3 length equals 18 residues. The V and J ends lost 4 bases and 6 bases, in that order; junction bases with no gene match: 21. CDR3 nucleotides: TGCGCCAGCAGCCGTTTTCAAGCGACAGGGGCATATCCCTCCGAGCAGTACTTC. It specifies CASSRFQATGAYPSEQYF.

The chain recombines TRBV24-1 with TRBJ2-3; D is unresolved. Germline V gives CDR1 KGHDR, CDR2 SFDVKD. The CDR3 is 14 residues long. Between the trimmed V and J ends, which lost 0 bases and 1 base, there was a span of 4 bases. The CDR3 spells CATSDLGRTDTQYF. The CDR3 DNA sequence: TGTGCCACCAGTGATTTGGGGCGCACAGATACGCAGTATTTT.

Ten or more counts support this clonotype. This chain joins TRBV4-2 and TRBJ2-3; D perhaps matches TRBD2 (7 bases). Germline assignment: CDR1 LGHNA and CDR2 YNFKEQ. CDR3 length equals 17 residues. V lost 0 bases and J lost 0, with 13 bases in between. Written as DNA, the CDR3 is TGTGCCAGCAGCCAAGAGGGAGGGGGTTCTAGCACAGATACGCAGTATTTT. The encoded protein is CASSQEGGGSSTDTQYF.

The table lists this clonotype with many counts. The chain employs TRBV5-1 and TRBJ2-5; TRBD2 matches 7 bases. Losses at the gene ends were 4 bases for V and 4 bases for J; bases not matched to a gene: 7. This CDR3 is built from 14 residues. CDR1 SGHRS and CDR2 YFSETQ come from the germline V gene. The CDR3 DNA reads TGCGCCAGCAGCCCGAGGACTAGTCTAGAGACCCAGTACTTC. Encoded protein: CASSPRTSLETQYF.

This clonotype came up many times. The V and J genes are TRBV12-3 or TRBV12-4 and TRBJ2-7; TRBD2 might be the D (7 bases). The CDR3 runs to 15 residues. Trimming took 1 base from V and 5 from J, leaving 15 bases between them. CDR3 nucleotide sequence: TGTGCCAGCAGTTTAGGTCGGGGGGCCGTCAACGAGCAGTACTTC. It codes for CASSLGRGAVNEQYF.

V usage is TRBV10-3 and J usage is TRBJ2-6; D is possibly TRBD2 (6 bases). This CDR3 spans 18 amino acids. The V end lost 4 bases, the J end lost 0 bases, and 16 bases lay between the germline ends. Germline CDR1 and CDR2: ENHRY and SYGVKD. The CDR3 coding sequence is TGTGCCATCAGTGGGGGCCGGGGAGGTCTCTCTGGGGCCAACGTCCTGACTTTC. This sequence encodes CAISGGRGGLSGANVLTF.

The chain has TRBV20-1 and TRBJ1-6, with D tentatively TRBD1 (6 bases). V lost 0 bases, J lost 10 bases, and 13 bases lay in between. The CDR3 is 14 residues long. Looked up from germline, CDR1 is DFQATT and CDR2 is SNEGSKA (reference sequence). CDR3 protein: CSARDRQGKSPLHF. The CDR3 DNA reads as TGCAGTGCTAGAGATAGGCAGGGGAAATCACCCCTCCACTTT.

This clonotype was recorded many times. CDR3 bases: TGTGCCATCAGTACAGGACAGGGTCGGGGGGAGACCCAGTACTTC. Translation gives CAISTGQGRGETQYF. The rearrangement joins TRBV10-3 to TRBJ2-5; 8 nucleotides match TRBD1. The germline V gene has CDR1 ENHRY and CDR2 SYGVKD. The CDR3 is made up of 15 amino acids. J was trimmed by 5 bases and V by 5 bases; bases with no gene match: 10.

The table lists this clonotype with a few counts. V is TRBV4-2 and J is TRBJ2-3, with TRBD2 as a possible D gene (5 bases). V was pared by 0 bases and J by 4 bases, with 17 bases between. The germline V gene encodes CDR1 LGHNA and CDR2 YNFKEQ. The length of the CDR3 is 17 residues. The CDR3 loop is CASSQDLGRVGSDTQYF. In DNA, the CDR3 is TGTGCCAGCAGCCAAGATCTAGGGCGGGTCGGTTCAGATACGCAGTATTTT.